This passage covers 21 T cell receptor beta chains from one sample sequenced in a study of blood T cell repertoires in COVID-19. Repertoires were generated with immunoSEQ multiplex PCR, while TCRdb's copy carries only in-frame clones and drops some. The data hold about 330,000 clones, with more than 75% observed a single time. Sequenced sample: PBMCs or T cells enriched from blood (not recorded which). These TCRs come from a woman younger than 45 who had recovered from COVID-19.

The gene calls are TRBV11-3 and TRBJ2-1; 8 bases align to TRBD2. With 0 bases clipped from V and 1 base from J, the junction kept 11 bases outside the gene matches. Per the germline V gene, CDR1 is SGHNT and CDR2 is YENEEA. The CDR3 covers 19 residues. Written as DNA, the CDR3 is TGTGCCAGCAGCTTAGATGTTCTGGAAACTAGCGGTTCCTACAATGAGCAGTTCTTC. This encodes CASSLDVLETSGSYNEQFF. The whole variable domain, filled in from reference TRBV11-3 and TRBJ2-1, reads EAGVVQSPRYKIIEKKQPVAFWCNPISGHNTLYWYLQNLGQGPELLIRYENEEAVDDSQLPKDRFSAERLKGVDSTLKIQPAELGDSAVYLCASSLDVLETSGSYNEQFFGPGTRLTVL.

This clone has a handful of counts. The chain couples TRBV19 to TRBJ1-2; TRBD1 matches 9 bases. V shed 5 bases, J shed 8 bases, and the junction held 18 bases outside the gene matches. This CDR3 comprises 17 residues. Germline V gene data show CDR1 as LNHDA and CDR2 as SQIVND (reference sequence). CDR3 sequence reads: CASSVLGTGSNAVGYTF. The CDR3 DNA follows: TGTGCCAGTAGTGTACTGGGGACAGGGAGTAATGCAGTAGGCTACACCTTC. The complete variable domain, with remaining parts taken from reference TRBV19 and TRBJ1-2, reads DGGITQSPKYLFRKEGQNVTLSCEQNLNHDAMYWYRQDPGQGLRLIYYSQIVNDFQKGDIAEGYSVSREKKESFPLTVTSAQKNPTAFYLCASSVLGTGSNAVGYTFGSGTRLTVV.

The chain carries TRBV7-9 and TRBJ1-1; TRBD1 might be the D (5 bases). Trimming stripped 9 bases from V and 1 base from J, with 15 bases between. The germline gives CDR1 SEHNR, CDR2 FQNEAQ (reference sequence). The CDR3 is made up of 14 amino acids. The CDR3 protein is CASVRGTANTEAFF. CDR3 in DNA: TGTGCCAGTGTGCGGGGGACGGCGAACACTGAAGCTTTCTTT.

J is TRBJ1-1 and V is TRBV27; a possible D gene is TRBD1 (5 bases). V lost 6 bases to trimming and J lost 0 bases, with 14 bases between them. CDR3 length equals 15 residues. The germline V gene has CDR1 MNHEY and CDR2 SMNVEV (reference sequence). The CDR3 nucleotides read TGTGCCAGCAGGGGCAGGGTCCCGCTGAACACTGAAGCTTTCTTT. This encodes CASRGRVPLNTEAFF.

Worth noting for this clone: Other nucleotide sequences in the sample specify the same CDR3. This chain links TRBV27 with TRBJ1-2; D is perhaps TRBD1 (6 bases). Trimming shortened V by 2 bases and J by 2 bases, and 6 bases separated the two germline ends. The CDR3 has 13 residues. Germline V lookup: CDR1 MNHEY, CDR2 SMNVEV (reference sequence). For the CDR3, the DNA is TGTGCCAGCAGTTTAAGGGGGAACTATGGCTACACCTTC. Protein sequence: CASSLRGNYGYTF.

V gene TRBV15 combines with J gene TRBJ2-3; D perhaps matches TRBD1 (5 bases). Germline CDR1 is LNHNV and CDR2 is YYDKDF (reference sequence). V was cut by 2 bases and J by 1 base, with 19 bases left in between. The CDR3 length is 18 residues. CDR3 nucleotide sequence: TGTGCCACCAGCAGATACCAAACAGGTCTGACGCGCACAGATACGCAGTATTTT. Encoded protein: CATSRYQTGLTRTDTQYF. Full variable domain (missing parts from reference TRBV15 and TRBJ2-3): DAMVIQNPRYQVTQFGKPVTLSCSQTLNHNVMYWYQQKSSQAPKLLFHYYDKDFNNEADTPDNFQSRRPNTSFCFLDIRSPGLGDTAMYLCATSRYQTGLTRTDTQYFGPGTRLTVL.

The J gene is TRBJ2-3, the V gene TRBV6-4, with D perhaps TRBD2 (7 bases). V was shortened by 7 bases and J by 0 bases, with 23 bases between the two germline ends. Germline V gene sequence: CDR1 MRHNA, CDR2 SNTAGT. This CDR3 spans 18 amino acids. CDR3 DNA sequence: TGTGCCAGCACCATGGAGGGGGGGGGCGATTTTAGCACAGATACGCAGTATTTT. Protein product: CASTMEGGGDFSTDTQYF.

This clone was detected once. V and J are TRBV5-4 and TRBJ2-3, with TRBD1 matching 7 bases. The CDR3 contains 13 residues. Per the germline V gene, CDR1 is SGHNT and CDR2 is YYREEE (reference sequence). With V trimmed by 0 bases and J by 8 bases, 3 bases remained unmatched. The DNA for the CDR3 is TGTGCCAGCAGCTTGGAGGGGGCCGGTACGCAGTATTTT. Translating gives CASSLEGAGTQYF.

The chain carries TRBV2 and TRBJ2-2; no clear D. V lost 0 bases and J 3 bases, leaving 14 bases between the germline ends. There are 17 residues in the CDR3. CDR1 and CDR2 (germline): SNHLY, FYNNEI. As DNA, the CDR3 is TGTGCCAGCAGTGAAGCGCTTAGCCTCGCCCACACCGGGGAGCTGTTTTTT. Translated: CASSEALSLAHTGELFF.

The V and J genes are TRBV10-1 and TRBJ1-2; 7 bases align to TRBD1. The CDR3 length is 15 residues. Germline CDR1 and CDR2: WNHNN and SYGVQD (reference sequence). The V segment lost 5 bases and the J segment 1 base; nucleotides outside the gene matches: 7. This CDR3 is CASSSSGQLNYGYTF. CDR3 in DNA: TGCGCCAGCAGTTCATCGGGACAGCTTAACTATGGCTACACCTTC.

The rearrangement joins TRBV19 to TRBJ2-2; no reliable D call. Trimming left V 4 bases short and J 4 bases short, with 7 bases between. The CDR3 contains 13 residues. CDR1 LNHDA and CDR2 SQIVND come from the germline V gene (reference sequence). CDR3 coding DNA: TGTGCCAGTAGTACCGTCCCCACCGGGGAGCTGTTTTTT. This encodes CASSTVPTGELFF.

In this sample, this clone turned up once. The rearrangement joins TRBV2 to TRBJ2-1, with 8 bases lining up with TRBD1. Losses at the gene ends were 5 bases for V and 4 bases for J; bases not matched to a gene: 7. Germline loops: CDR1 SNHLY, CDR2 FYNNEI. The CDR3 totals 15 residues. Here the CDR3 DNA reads TGTGCCAGCAGTTTCACAGGGGGGCCATACAATGAGCAGTTCTTC. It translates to CASSFTGGPYNEQFF.

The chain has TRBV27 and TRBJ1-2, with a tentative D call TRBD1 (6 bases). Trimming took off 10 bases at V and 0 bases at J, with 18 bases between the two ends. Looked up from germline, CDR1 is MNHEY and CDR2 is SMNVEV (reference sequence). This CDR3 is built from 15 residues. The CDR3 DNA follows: TGTGCCACCCGAACCCCAGGGGTCCCTAACTATGGCTACACCTTC. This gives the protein CATRTPGVPNYGYTF.

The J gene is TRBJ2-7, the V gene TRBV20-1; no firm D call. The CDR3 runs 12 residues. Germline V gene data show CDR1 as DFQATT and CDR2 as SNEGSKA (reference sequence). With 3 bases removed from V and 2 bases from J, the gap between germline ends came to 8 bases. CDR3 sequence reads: CSASPEPYEQYF. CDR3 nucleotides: TGCAGTGCTAGTCCAGAACCCTACGAGCAGTACTTC.

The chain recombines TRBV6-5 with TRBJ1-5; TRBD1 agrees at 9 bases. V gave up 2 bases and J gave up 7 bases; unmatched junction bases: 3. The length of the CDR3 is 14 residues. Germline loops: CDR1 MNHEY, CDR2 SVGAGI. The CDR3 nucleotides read TGTGCCAGCAGTTACAGACAGGGGGTGCAGCCCCAGCATTTT. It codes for CASSYRQGVQPQHF.

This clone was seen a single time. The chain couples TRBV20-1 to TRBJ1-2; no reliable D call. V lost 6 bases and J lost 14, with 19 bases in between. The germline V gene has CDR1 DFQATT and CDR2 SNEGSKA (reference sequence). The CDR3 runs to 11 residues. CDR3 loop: CSAGSPYGYTF. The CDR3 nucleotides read TGCAGTGCGGGCAGTCCCTATGGTTATACCTTC.

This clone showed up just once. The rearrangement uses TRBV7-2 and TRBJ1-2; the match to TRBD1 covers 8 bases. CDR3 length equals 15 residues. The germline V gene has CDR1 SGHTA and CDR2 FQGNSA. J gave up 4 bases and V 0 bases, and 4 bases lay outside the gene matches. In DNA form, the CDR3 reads TGTGCCAGCAGCTTAGCCCCGACAGGGGTCTATGGCTACACCTTC. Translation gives CASSLAPTGVYGYTF.

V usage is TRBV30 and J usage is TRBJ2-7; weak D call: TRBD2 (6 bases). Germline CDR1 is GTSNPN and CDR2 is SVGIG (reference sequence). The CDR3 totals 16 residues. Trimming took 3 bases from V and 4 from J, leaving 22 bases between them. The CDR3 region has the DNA TGTGCCTGGAGGGAGAGGCAACGGGGGACCTTTTACGAGCAGTACTTC. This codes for CAWRERQRGTFYEQYF.

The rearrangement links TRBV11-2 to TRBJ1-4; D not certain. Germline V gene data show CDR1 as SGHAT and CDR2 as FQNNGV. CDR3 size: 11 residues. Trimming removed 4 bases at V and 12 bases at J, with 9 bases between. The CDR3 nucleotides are TGTGCCAGCAGCTCCACTTACCAACTGTTTTTT. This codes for CASSSTYQLFF.

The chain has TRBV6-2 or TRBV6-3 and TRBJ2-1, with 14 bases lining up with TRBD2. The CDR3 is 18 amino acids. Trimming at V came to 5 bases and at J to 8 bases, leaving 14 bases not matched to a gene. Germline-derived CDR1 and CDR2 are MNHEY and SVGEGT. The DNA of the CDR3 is TGTGCCAGCAGTGGCAGACTAGCGGGGGGGCCGAGAATTGATGAGCAGTTCTTC. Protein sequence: CASSGRLAGGPRIDEQFF.

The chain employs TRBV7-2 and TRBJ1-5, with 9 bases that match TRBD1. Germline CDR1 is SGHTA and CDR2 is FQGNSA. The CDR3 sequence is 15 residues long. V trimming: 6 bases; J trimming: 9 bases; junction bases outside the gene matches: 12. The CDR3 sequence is CASSRGQGGFGPQHF. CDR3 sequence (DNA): TGTGCCAGCAGTAGGGGACAGGGCGGCTTCGGGCCCCAGCATTTT.